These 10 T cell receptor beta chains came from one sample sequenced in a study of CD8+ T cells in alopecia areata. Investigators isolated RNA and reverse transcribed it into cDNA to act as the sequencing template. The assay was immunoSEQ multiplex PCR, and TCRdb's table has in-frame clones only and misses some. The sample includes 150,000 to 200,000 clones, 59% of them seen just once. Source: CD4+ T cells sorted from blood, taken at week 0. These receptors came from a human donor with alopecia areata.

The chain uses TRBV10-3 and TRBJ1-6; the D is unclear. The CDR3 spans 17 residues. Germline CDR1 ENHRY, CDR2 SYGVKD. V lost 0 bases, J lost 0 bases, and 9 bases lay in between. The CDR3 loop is CAISESRESSYNSPLHF. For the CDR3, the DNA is TGTGCCATCAGTGAGTCGCGGGAGAGCTCCTATAATTCACCCCTCCACTTT.

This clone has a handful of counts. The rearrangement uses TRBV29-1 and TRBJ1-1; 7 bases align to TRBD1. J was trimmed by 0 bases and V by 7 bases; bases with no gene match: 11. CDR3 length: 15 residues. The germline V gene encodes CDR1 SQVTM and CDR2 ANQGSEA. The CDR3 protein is CSAPLTGSMNTEAFF. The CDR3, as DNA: TGCAGCGCCCCCCTGACAGGGTCCATGAACACTGAAGCTTTCTTT.

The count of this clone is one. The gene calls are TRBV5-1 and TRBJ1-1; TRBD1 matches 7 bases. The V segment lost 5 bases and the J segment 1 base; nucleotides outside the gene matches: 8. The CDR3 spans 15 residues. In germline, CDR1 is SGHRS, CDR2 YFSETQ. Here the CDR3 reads CASSRDRVPNTEAFF. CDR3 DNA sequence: TGCGCCAGCAGTAGAGACAGGGTACCGAACACTGAAGCTTTCTTT.

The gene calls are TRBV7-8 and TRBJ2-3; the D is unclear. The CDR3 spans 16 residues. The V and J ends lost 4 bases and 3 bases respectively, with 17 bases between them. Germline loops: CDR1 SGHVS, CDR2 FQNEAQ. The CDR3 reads CASSYGRHGPTDTQYF. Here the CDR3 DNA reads TGTGCCAGCAGCTACGGCAGGCACGGCCCAACAGATACGCAGTATTTT.

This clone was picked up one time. CDR3 residues: CATSRGVGSGTTDTQYF. CDR3 nucleotides: TGTGCCACCAGCAGAGGTGTCGGTTCCGGGACCACAGATACGCAGTATTTT. V and J are TRBV15 and TRBJ2-3; either TRBD1 or TRBD2 may supply D (5 bases each). The CDR3 contains 17 residues. Between the trimmed V and J ends, which lost 1 base and 2 bases, there was a span of 16 bases. Germline V gene data show CDR1 as LNHNV and CDR2 as YYDKDF (reference sequence).

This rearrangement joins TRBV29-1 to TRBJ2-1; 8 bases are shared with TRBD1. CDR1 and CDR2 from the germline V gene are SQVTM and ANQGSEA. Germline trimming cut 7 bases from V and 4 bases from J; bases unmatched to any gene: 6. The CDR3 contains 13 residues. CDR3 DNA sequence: TGCAGCGCCCAGGGGGCGAGATACAATGAGCAGTTCTTC. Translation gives CSAQGARYNEQFF.

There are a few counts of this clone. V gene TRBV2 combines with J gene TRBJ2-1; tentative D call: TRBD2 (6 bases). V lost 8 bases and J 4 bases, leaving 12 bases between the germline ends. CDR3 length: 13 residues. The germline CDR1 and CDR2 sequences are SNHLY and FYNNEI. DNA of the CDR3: TGTGCCAGCTCCGGCGGGGAGTACAATGAGCAGTTCTTC. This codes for CASSGGEYNEQFF.

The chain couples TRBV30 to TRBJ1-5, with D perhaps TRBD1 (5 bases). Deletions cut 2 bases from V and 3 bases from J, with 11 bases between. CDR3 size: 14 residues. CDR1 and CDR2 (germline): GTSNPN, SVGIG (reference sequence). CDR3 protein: CAWSWGPTNQPQHF. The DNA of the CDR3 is TGTGCCTGGAGTTGGGGACCGACCAATCAGCCCCAGCATTTT.

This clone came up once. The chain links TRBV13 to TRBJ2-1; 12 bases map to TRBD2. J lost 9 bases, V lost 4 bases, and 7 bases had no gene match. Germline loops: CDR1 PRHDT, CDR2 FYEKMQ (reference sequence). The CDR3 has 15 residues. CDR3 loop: CASSSRLAGEREQFF. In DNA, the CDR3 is TGTGCCAGCAGCTCCCGACTAGCGGGGGAGCGTGAGCAGTTCTTC.

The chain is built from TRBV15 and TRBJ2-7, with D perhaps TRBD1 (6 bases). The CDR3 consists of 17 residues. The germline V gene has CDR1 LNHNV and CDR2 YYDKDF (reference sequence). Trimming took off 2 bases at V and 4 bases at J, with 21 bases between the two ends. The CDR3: CATSRPPFGQSPYEQYF. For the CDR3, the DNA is TGTGCCACCAGCAGACCGCCTTTCGGACAGAGCCCTTACGAGCAGTACTTC. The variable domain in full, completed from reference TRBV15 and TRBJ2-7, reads DAMVIQNPRYQVTQFGKPVTLSCSQTLNHNVMYWYQQKSSQAPKLLFHYYDKDFNNEADTPDNFQSRRPNTSFCFLDIRSPGLGDTAMYLCATSRPPFGQSPYEQYFGPGTRLTVT.